This TCR beta chain was recovered during a study of control samples from healthy donors and cancer patients. Data came from immunoSEQ multiplex PCR; TCRdb stores just in-frame clones and leaves some out. This table holds over 75,000 clones, 75% to 95% found once. Germline CDR1 is MGHDK and CDR2 is SYGVNS. The CDR3 runs to 14 residues. V was pared by 4 bases and J by 6 bases, with 12 bases between. This receptor was obtained from a man aged 25-45 years in good health. Material for sequencing was blood. The chain has TRBV25-1 and TRBJ2-2, with D maybe TRBD1 (5 bases). The CDR3 sequence is CASSGQTHAGELFF. CDR3 sequence (DNA): TGTGCCAGCAGTGGACAGACTCACGCCGGGGAGCTGTTTTTT.